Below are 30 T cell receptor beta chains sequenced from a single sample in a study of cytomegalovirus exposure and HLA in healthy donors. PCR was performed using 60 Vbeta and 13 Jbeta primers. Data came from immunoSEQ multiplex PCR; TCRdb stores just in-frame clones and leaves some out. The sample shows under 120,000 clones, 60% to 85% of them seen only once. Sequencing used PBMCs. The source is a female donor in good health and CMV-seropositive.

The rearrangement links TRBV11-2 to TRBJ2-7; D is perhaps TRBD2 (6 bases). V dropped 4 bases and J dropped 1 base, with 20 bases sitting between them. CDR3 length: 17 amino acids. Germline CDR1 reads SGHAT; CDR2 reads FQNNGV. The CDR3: CASSSRVGQEGSYEQYF. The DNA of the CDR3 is TGTGCCAGCAGCTCAAGAGTAGGCCAGGAGGGTTCCTACGAGCAGTACTTC. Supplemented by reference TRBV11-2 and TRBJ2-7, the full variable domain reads EAGVAQSPRYKIIEKRQSVAFWCNPISGHATLYWYQQILGQGPKLLIQFQNNGVVDDSQLPKDRFSAERLKGVDSTLKIQPAKLEDSAVYLCASSSRVGQEGSYEQYFGPGTRLTVT.

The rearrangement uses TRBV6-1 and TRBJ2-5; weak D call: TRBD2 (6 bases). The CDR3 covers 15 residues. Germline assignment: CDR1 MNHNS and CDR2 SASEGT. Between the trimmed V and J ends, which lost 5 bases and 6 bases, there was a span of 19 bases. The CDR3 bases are TGTGCCAGCAGTCCGCCGGGGGTTGGGGGGAAGACCCAGTACTTC. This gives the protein CASSPPGVGGKTQYF.

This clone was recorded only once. The CDR3 sequence: CASSPTANYGYTF. CDR3 nucleotide sequence: TGTGCCAGCAGCCCAACAGCAAACTATGGCTACACCTTC. The V and J genes are TRBV11-1 and TRBJ1-2, with D unresolved. The CDR3 is made up of 13 amino acids. Germline V gives CDR1 SGHAT, CDR2 FQDESV (reference sequence). V was clipped by 5 bases and J by 2 bases, with 9 bases between them.

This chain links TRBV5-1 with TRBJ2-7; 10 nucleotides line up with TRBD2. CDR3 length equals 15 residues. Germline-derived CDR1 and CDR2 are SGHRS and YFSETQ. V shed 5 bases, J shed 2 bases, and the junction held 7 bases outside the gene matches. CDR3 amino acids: CASRSLAGRTYEQYF. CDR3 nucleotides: TGCGCCAGCAGGTCACTAGCGGGGAGGACCTACGAGCAGTACTTC.

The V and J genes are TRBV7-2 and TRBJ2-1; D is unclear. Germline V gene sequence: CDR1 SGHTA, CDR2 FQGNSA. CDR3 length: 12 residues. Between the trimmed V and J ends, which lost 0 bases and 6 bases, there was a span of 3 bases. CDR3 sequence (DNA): TGTGCCAGCAGCTTAGCGCGCAATGAGCAGTTCTTC. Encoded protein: CASSLARNEQFF.

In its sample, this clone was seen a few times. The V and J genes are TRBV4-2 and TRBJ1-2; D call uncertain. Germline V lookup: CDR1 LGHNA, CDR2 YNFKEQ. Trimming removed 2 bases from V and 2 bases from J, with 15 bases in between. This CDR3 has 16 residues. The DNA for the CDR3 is TGTGCCAGCAGCCAACCTAGTAAGGAGGGCAACTATGGCTACACCTTC. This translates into CASSQPSKEGNYGYTF.

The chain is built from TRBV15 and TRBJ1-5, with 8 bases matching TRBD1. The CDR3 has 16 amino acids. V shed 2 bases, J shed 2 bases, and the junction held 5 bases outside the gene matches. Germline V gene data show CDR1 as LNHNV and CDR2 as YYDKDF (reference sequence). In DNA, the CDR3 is TGTGCCACCAGCAGAAGGACAGGGAGGGGCAATCAGCCCCAGCATTTT. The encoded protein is CATSRRTGRGNQPQHF. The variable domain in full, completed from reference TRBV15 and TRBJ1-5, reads DAMVIQNPRYQVTQFGKPVTLSCSQTLNHNVMYWYQQKSSQAPKLLFHYYDKDFNNEADTPDNFQSRRPNTSFCFLDIRSPGLGDTAMYLCATSRRTGRGNQPQHFGDGTRLSIL.

In nucleotides, the CDR3 is TGTGCCAGCAGCCAAGAAGCGAGGCAGTTGTCCCCCGGGGAGCTGTTTTTT. Translating it yields CASSQEARQLSPGELFF. This chain connects TRBV4-2 to TRBJ2-2; D uncertain. This CDR3 contains 17 residues. The V and J ends lost 0 bases and 6 bases respectively, with 17 bases between them. The germline V gene has CDR1 LGHNA and CDR2 YNFKEQ.

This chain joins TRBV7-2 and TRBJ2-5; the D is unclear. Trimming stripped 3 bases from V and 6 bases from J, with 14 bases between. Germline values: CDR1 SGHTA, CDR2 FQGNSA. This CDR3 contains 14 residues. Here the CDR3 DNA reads TGTGCCAGCAGCTTTCCAGCCGGGTATAAGACCCAGTACTTC. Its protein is CASSFPAGYKTQYF.

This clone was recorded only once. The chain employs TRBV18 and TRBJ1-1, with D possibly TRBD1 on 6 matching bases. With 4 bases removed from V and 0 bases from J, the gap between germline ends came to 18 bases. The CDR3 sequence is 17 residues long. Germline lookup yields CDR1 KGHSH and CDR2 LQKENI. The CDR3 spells CASSLQRLQGMNTEAFF. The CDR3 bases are TGTGCCAGCTCACTCCAGCGTCTACAGGGAATGAACACTGAAGCTTTCTTT.

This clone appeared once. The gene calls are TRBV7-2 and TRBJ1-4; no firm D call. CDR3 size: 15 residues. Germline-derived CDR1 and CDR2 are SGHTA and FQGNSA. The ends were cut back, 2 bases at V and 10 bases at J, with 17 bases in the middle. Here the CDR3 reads CASSLSYNSKGKLFF. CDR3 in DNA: TGTGCCAGCAGCTTATCGTACAATAGCAAAGGAAAACTGTTTTTT.

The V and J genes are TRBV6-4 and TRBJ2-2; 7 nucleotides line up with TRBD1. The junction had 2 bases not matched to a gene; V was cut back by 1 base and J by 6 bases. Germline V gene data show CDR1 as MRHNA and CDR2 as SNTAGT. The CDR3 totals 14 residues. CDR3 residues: CASSDLTGPGELFF. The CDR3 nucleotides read TGTGCCAGCAGTGACTTGACAGGGCCCGGGGAGCTGTTTTTT.

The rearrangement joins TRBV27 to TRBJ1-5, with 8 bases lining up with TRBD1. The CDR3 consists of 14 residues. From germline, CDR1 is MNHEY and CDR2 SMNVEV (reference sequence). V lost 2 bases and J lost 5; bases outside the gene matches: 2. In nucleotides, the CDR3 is TGTGCCAGCAGTTTAGGGACAGGTCATCAGCCCCAGCATTTT. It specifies CASSLGTGHQPQHF.

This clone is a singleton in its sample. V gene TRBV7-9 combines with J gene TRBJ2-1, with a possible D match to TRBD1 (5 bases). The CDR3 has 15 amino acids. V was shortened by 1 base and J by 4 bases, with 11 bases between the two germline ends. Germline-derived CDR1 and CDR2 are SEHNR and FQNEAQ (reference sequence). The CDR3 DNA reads TGTGCCAGCAGCTTAGTGTCAGGGTCGTACAATGAGCAGTTCTTC. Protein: CASSLVSGSYNEQFF.

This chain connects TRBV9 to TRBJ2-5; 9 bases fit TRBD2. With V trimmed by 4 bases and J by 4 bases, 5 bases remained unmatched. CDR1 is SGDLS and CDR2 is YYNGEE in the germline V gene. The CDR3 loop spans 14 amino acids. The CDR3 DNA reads TGTGCCAGCAGCCCCGGACTAGCGAGAGAGACCCAGTACTTC. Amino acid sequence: CASSPGLARETQYF.

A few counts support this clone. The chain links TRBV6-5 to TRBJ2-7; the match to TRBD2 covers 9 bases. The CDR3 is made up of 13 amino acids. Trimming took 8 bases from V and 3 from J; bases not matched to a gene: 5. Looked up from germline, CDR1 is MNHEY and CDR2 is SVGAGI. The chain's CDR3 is CASQRGAFYEQYF. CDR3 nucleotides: TGTGCCAGCCAGCGGGGGGCATTCTACGAGCAGTACTTC.

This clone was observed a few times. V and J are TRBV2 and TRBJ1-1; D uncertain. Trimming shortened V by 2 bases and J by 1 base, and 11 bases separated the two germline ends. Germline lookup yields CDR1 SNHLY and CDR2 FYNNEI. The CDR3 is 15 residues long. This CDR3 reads CASSETRVRNTEAFF. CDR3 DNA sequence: TGTGCCAGCAGTGAAACTAGGGTGAGGAACACTGAAGCTTTCTTT.

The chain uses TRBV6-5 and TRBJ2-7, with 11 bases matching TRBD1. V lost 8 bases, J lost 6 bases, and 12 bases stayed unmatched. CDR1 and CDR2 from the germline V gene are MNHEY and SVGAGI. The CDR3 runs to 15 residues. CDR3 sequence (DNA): TGTGCCAGCGGCCGGGACAGGGGGTCGAAAGGCGAGCAGTACTTC. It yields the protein CASGRDRGSKGEQYF.

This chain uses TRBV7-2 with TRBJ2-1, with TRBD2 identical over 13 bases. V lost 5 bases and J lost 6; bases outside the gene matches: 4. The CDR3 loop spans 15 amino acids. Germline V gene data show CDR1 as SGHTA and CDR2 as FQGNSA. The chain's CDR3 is CASSPGTSGTNEQFF. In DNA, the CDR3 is TGTGCCAGCAGCCCCGGGACTAGCGGGACCAATGAGCAGTTCTTC.

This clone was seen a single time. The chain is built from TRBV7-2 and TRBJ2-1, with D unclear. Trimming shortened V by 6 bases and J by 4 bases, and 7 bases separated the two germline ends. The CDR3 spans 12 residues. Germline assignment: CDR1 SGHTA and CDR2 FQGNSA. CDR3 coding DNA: TGTGCCAGCAGTTTACAGTACAATGAGCAGTTCTTC. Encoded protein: CASSLQYNEQFF. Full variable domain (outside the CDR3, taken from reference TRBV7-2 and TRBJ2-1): GAGVSQSPSNKVTEKGKDVELRCDPISGHTALYWYRQSLGQGLEFLIYFQGNSAPDKSGLPSDRFSAERTGGSVSTLTIQRTQQEDSAVYLCASSLQYNEQFFGPGTRLTVL.

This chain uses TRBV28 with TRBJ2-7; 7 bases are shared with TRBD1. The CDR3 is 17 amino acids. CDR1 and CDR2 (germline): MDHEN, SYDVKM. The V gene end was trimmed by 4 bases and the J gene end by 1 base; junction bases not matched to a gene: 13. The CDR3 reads CASSSDPVGQASYEQYF. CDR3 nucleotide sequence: TGTGCCAGCAGTTCCGACCCGGTTGGACAGGCATCCTACGAGCAGTACTTC.

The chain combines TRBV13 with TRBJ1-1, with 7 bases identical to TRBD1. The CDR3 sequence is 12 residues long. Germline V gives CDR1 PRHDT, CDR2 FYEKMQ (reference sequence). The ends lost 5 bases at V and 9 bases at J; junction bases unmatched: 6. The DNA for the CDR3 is TGTGCCAGCAGCCAAGGACAGGTCAAAGCTTTCTTT. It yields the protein CASSQGQVKAFF.

The CDR3 here is CASSLPKPGTGPVTGELFF. For the CDR3, the DNA is TGTGCCAGCAGCCTGCCCAAACCCGGGACAGGGCCGGTCACCGGGGAGCTGTTTTTT. V usage is TRBV7-9 and J usage is TRBJ2-2; 9 positions agree with TRBD1. CDR1 is SEHNR, CDR2 FQNEAQ, per germline (reference sequence). This CDR3 contains 19 residues. V dropped 5 bases and J dropped 4; count of bases not matched to a gene: 17. The full variable domain, its missing parts supplied by reference TRBV7-9 and TRBJ2-2, is DTGVSQNPRHKITKRGQNVTFRCDPISEHNRLYWYRQTLGQGPEFLTYFQNEAQLEKSRLLSDRFSAERPKGSFSTLEIQRTEQGDSAMYLCASSLPKPGTGPVTGELFFGEGSRLTVL.

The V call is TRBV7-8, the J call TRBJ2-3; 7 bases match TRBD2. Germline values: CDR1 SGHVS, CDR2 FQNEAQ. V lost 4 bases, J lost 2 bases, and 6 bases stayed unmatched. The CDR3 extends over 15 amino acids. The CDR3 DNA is TGTGCCAGCAGCTCCCCTAGCGGTACCACAGATACGCAGTATTTT. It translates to CASSSPSGTTDTQYF.

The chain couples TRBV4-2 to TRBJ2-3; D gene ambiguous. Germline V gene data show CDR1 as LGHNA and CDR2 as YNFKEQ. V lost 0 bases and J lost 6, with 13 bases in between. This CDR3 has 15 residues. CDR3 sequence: CASSQEPRSPDTQYF. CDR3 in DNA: TGTGCCAGCAGCCAAGAGCCTAGGTCACCGGATACGCAGTATTTT.

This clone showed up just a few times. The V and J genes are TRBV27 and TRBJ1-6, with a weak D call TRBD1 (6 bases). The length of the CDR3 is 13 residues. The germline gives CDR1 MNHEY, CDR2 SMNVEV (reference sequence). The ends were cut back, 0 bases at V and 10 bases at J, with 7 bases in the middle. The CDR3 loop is CASSLSRGSPLHF. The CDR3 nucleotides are TGTGCCAGCAGTTTATCCAGGGGATCACCCCTCCACTTT.

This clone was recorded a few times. DNA of the CDR3: TGTGCCAGCAGTGCACAGGGTGTCTATCAGCCCCAGCATTTT. It encodes CASSAQGVYQPQHF. The rearrangement joins TRBV27 to TRBJ1-5; possibly TRBD1 for D (6 bases). Germline CDR1 MNHEY, CDR2 SMNVEV (reference sequence). CDR3 length: 14 amino acids. V lost 5 bases and J lost 5, with 13 bases in between.

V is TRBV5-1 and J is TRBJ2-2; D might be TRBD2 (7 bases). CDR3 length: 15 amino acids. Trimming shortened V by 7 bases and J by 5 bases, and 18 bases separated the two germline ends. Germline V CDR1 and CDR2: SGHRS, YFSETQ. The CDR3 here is CASSVGGGRTGELFF. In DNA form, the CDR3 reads TGCGCCAGCTCTGTGGGGGGGGGCCGGACCGGGGAGCTGTTTTTT.

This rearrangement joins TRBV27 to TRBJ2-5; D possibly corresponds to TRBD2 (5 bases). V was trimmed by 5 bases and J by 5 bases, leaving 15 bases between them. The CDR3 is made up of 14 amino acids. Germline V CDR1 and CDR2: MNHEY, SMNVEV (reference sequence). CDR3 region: CASSPAGALETQYF. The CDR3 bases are TGTGCCAGCAGTCCCGCGGGCGCTTTGGAGACCCAGTACTTC.

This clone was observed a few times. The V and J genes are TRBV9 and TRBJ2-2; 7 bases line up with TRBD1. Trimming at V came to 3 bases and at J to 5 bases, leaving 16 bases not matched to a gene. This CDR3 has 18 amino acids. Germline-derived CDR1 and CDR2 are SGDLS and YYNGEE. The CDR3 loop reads CASSALGRTGGGTGELFF. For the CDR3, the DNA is TGTGCCAGCAGCGCGTTGGGAAGGACAGGTGGTGGGACCGGGGAGCTGTTTTTT.